This T cell receptor beta chain appears in the sequencing data of a study of graft-versus-host responses after intestinal transplantation. Study in general: Following induction with anti-thymocyte globulin, all recipients were given tacrolimus and steroids for around three years.

Findings and caveats of the study: Researchers found peak circulating GvH clone levels linked to early post-transplant HvG declines.

Method: immunoSEQ multiplex PCR; TCRdb's copy keeps in-frame clones and lacks some. Among some 90,000 clones, 92% were seen once, and the ten largest hold about 0.4%. CDR3 length equals 18 residues. Germline CDR1 reads KGHSH; CDR2 reads LQKENI. Trimming pared 2 bases from V and 0 bases from J, leaving 17 bases between. About this clone: Its matching antigen is unknown.

Sequenced material: unstimulated CD8+ T cells sorted from spleen or lymph node cells, taken before transplant. The receptor comes from a human donor who was the organ donor for an intestinal transplant. The J gene is TRBJ2-4, the V gene TRBV18, with D perhaps matching TRBD2 (5 bases). The CDR3 loop is CASSPGPPRVLAKNIQYF. CDR3 nucleotide sequence: TGTGCCAGCTCACCAGGGCCTCCGAGGGTCCTAGCCAAAAACATTCAGTACTTC.